These 25 T cell receptor beta chains were sequenced from one sample in a study of T cell repertoires in cytomegalovirus infection. TCRdb analysed the reads with MiXCR anew, one entry per CDR3 protein. Of around 740,000 distinct CDR3 sequences listed, approximately 40% were seen once; the top ten hold around 2.6%. Sequencing input: PBMCs. Source of these receptors: a human donor in good health (CMV status not recorded). Some clones in this sample may be carry-over from other donors' samples.

The chain joins TRBV15 to TRBJ1-1, with no clear D. Deletions cut 1 base from V and 1 base from J, with 10 bases between. CDR3 length: 15 residues. Germline values: CDR1 LNHNV, CDR2 YYDKDF (reference sequence). Here the CDR3 reads CATSRGYLQNTEAFF. The CDR3 nucleotides read TGTGCCACCAGCAGAGGGTACCTCCAGAACACTGAAGCTTTCTTT.

This clonotype was observed at least ten times. The genes are TRBV7-6 and TRBJ2-7; 8 positions match TRBD1. Losses at the gene ends were 1 base for V and 5 bases for J; bases not matched to a gene: 13. Germline loops: CDR1 SGHVS, CDR2 FNYEAQ. This CDR3 has 17 residues. In DNA, the CDR3 is TGTGCCAGCAGCTTAGTCCCTACAGGGGGAGAGACCCACGAGCAGTACTTC. Translation gives CASSLVPTGGETHEQYF.

The chain is built from TRBV5-1 and TRBJ2-4; perhaps TRBD1 as D (8 bases). Trimming pared 0 bases from V and 6 bases from J, leaving 16 bases between. The CDR3 is made up of 16 amino acids. Germline values: CDR1 SGHRS, CDR2 YFSETQ. CDR3 residues: CASSLVEYRGGNIQYF. CDR3 coding DNA: TGCGCCAGCAGCTTGGTCGAGTACAGGGGGGGAAACATTCAGTACTTC.

This rearrangement joins TRBV12-3 or TRBV12-4 to TRBJ1-2, with TRBD1 identical over 7 bases. This CDR3 contains 15 residues. V gave up 6 bases and J gave up 4 bases; unmatched junction bases: 11. The CDR3 sequence: CASRSRDRVFYGYTF. CDR3 DNA sequence: TGTGCCAGCAGAAGCCGGGACAGAGTTTTCTATGGCTACACCTTC.

The J gene is TRBJ2-1, the V gene TRBV5-5, with D perhaps matching TRBD2 (5 bases). Germline V lookup: CDR1 SGHKS, CDR2 YYEKEE (reference sequence). The V end was cut by 7 bases, the J end by 5 bases, with 16 bases between. The CDR3 consists of 14 residues. The DNA of the CDR3 is TGTGCCAGCGTGCGGGCGGCCGACCACAATGAGCAGTTCTTC. Translation: CASVRAADHNEQFF.

This clonotype has more than one count but fewer than ten. The V call is TRBV12-3 or TRBV12-4, the J call TRBJ2-7; TRBD2 is a possible D gene (6 bases). The CDR3 spans 16 residues. V shed 3 bases and J shed 1 base, with 16 bases lying between them. The CDR3 nucleotides read TGTGCCAGCAGTTTGATGGGGGGAATAGGTTCCTACGAGCAGTACTTC. Protein product: CASSLMGGIGSYEQYF.

The V call is TRBV10-2, the J call TRBJ1-6, with a tentative D call TRBD1 (6 bases). V lost 3 bases, J lost 0 bases, and 9 bases lay in between. CDR1 is WSHSY, CDR2 SAAADI, per germline. The CDR3 sequence is 16 residues long. The CDR3 spells CASSERGSSYNSPLHF. In DNA form, the CDR3 reads TGCGCCAGCAGTGAAAGGGGGAGCTCCTATAATTCACCCCTCCACTTT.

A few counts support this clonotype. V usage is TRBV19 and J usage is TRBJ2-3; the match to TRBD2 covers 9 bases. Germline CDR1 reads LNHDA; CDR2 reads SQIVND (reference sequence). Trimming cost V 8 bases and J 3 bases; bases outside gene matches: 6. There are 14 residues in the CDR3. In DNA, the CDR3 is TGTGCCAGTGCCACAGCGGGGGGAACAGATACGCAGTATTTT. Translating it yields CASATAGGTDTQYF.

The V gene is TRBV28, the J gene TRBJ1-1; 9 bases map to TRBD1. Germline trimming cut 4 bases from V and 4 bases from J; bases unmatched to any gene: 13. In germline, CDR1 is MDHEN, CDR2 SYDVKM. CDR3 size: 17 residues. The CDR3 protein is CASSSIPGQGSGTEAFF. In DNA, the CDR3 is TGTGCCAGCAGTTCCATCCCGGGACAGGGATCGGGCACTGAAGCTTTCTTT.

This clonotype has just a few counts. V gene TRBV7-9 combines with J gene TRBJ1-1; D is unclear. Germline V lookup: CDR1 SEHNR, CDR2 FQNEAQ (reference sequence). CDR3 length equals 17 residues. Trimming shortened V by 4 bases and J by 0 bases, and 18 bases separated the two germline ends. CDR3 in amino acids: CASSSSVGRALNTEAFF. For the CDR3, the DNA is TGTGCCAGCAGCTCTAGCGTTGGGAGGGCTCTGAACACTGAAGCTTTCTTT. Full variable domain (remainder filled in from reference TRBV7-9 and TRBJ1-1): DTGVSQNPRHKITKRGQNVTFRCDPISEHNRLYWYRQTLGQGPEFLTYFQNEAQLEKSRLLSDRFSAERPKGSFSTLEIQRTEQGDSAMYLCASSSSVGRALNTEAFFGQGTRLTVV.

The chain couples TRBV12-3 or TRBV12-4 to TRBJ2-7, with TRBD2 as a possible D gene (6 bases). Trimming cost V 3 bases and J 6 bases, with 12 bases left between them. The CDR3 contains 13 residues. The chain's CDR3 is CASSLKEGIEQYF. CDR3 coding DNA: TGTGCCAGCAGTTTGAAGGAGGGAATCGAGCAGTACTTC.

V gene TRBV20-1 combines with J gene TRBJ1-5; D call uncertain. This CDR3 spans 13 amino acids. CDR1 and CDR2 (germline): DFQATT, SNEGSKA (reference sequence). Trimming cost V 0 bases and J 5 bases, with 8 bases left between them. In DNA form, the CDR3 reads TGCAGTGCTAGAGATAAGCCCGATCAGCCCCAGCATTTT. This encodes CSARDKPDQPQHF.

This clonotype was found many times. The V gene is TRBV7-8, the J gene TRBJ2-2; D is unclear. This CDR3 has 17 residues. Germline loops: CDR1 SGHVS, CDR2 FQNEAQ. Between the trimmed V and J ends, which lost 4 bases and 2 bases, there was a span of 17 bases. The CDR3: CASSSRFQRSNTGELFF. CDR3 sequence (DNA): TGTGCCAGCAGCTCCCGATTTCAACGCTCAAACACCGGGGAGCTGTTTTTT.

This clonotype was detected only a few times. The chain is built from TRBV28 and TRBJ2-1; the match to TRBD2 covers 8 bases. The CDR3 length is 12 residues. The trim removed 8 bases at V and 15 bases at J, leaving 12 bases unmatched. Per germline, CDR1 MDHEN and CDR2 SYDVKM. The chain's CDR3 is CASFRARGGGFF. Here the CDR3 DNA reads TGTGCCAGCTTCCGAGCTCGGGGGGGGGGGTTCTTC. Looking up the rest from reference TRBV28 and TRBJ2-1 gives the full variable domain: DVKVTQSSRYLVKRTGEKVFLECVQDMDHENMFWYRQDPGLGLRLIYFSYDVKMKEKGDIPEGYSVSREKKERFSLILESASTNQTSMYLCASFRARGGGFFGPGTRLTVL.

In its sample, this clonotype was seen a few times. This chain connects TRBV6-1 to TRBJ2-1, with 8 bases aligning to TRBD1. This CDR3 comprises 15 residues. Per the germline V gene, CDR1 is MNHNS and CDR2 is SASEGT. V lost 2 bases and J lost 4; bases outside the gene matches: 4. The CDR3 sequence is CASSERDRLYNEQFF. CDR3 bases: TGTGCCAGCAGTGAACGGGACAGGTTGTACAATGAGCAGTTCTTC.

The chain employs TRBV19 and TRBJ2-6, with no clear D. This CDR3 has 15 amino acids. CDR1 and CDR2 from the germline V gene are LNHDA and SQIVND (reference sequence). V was trimmed by 11 bases and J by 0 bases, leaving 14 bases between them. The CDR3 DNA reads as TGTGCCTCACGAGAAGTTAGCTCTGGGGCCAACGTCCTGACTTTC. Its protein product is CASREVSSGANVLTF.

The rearrangement joins TRBV6-8 to TRBJ1-3; D unresolved. The CDR3 consists of 11 residues. Per germline, CDR1 MNHGY and CDR2 SAAAGT. The CDR3 nucleotides read TGTGGAAATATTATCCGGGGCACCATATATTTT. This translates into CGNIIRGTIYF.

The chain carries TRBV28 and TRBJ1-1; D perhaps matches TRBD1 (5 bases). CDR1 is MDHEN and CDR2 is SYDVKM in the germline V gene. Trimming shortened V by 5 bases and J by 6 bases, and 10 bases separated the two germline ends. This CDR3 contains 12 residues. Written as DNA, the CDR3 is TGTGCCAGCAGTCTTGGACAATCTGAAGCTTTCTTT. This gives the protein CASSLGQSEAFF. Together with reference TRBV28 and TRBJ1-1, the CDR3 gives the full variable domain: DVKVTQSSRYLVKRTGEKVFLECVQDMDHENMFWYRQDPGLGLRLIYFSYDVKMKEKGDIPEGYSVSREKKERFSLILESASTNQTSMYLCASSLGQSEAFFGQGTRLTVV.

This clonotype was seen only a few times. The chain employs TRBV28 and TRBJ1-5; D is unresolved. V was pared by 6 bases and J by 9 bases, with 18 bases between. Germline V gives CDR1 MDHEN, CDR2 SYDVKM. The CDR3 contains 14 residues. The CDR3 is CASSPPDNFAPQHF. CDR3 DNA sequence: TGTGCCAGCAGCCCACCTGACAATTTTGCGCCCCAGCATTTT.

This clonotype was observed a few times. The V call is TRBV15, the J call TRBJ2-5; TRBD2 matches 11 bases. CDR1 is LNHNV and CDR2 is YYDKDF in the germline V gene (reference sequence). The CDR3 extends over 15 amino acids. After removal of 2 bases from V and 5 bases from J, the junction contained 4 bases not matched to a gene. CDR3 nucleotides: TGTGCCACCAGCAGAACTAGCGGGGGAGTGGAGACCCAGTACTTC. Translation: CATSRTSGGVETQYF. The full variable domain, completed using reference TRBV15 and TRBJ2-5, is DAMVIQNPRYQVTQFGKPVTLSCSQTLNHNVMYWYQQKSSQAPKLLFHYYDKDFNNEADTPDNFQSRRPNTSFCFLDIRSPGLGDTAMYLCATSRTSGGVETQYFGPGTRLLVL.

The chain links TRBV27 to TRBJ1-2; tentatively, D is TRBD1 (5 bases). CDR3 size: 13 residues. Germline CDR1 MNHEY, CDR2 SMNVEV (reference sequence). The V and J ends lost 3 bases and 8 bases respectively, with 13 bases between them. CDR3: CASSFRDLVGYTF. The CDR3 region has the DNA TGTGCCAGCAGTTTTAGGGACCTCGTGGGCTACACCTTC.

The CDR3 sequence: CASSFYHRQTPNEKLFF. The CDR3 DNA reads as TGTGCCAGCAGTTTCTACCATCGACAGACTCCTAATGAAAAACTGTTTTTT. The chain carries TRBV27 and TRBJ1-4; maybe TRBD1 (5 bases). CDR1 is MNHEY and CDR2 is SMNVEV in the germline V gene (reference sequence). This CDR3 spans 17 amino acids. The V and J ends lost 3 bases and 3 bases respectively, with 17 bases between them.

This clonotype was observed at least ten times. The chain uses TRBV28 and TRBJ2-1; 10 bases line up with TRBD2. Germline values: CDR1 MDHEN, CDR2 SYDVKM. V trimming: 5 bases; J trimming: 7 bases; junction bases outside the gene matches: 11. There are 16 residues in the CDR3. The CDR3 sequence is CASSQPASGRSNEQFF. The CDR3 nucleotides read TGTGCCAGCAGTCAGCCGGCTAGCGGGAGATCTAATGAGCAGTTCTTC.

This clonotype was seen a handful of times. The chain links TRBV12-5 to TRBJ1-2; 7 bases match TRBD1. The CDR3 runs 13 residues. The V gene's germline CDR1 is LGHNT and CDR2 FRNRAP. Trimming cost V 6 bases and J 7 bases; bases outside gene matches: 8. CDR3 sequence (DNA): TGTGCTAGTGGCAGGGGGGGGGTCCGTGGCTACACCTTC. Encoded protein: CASGRGGVRGYTF.

This clonotype appeared many times. This chain links TRBV6-1 with TRBJ1-6, with 8 bases that match TRBD1. Losses at the gene ends were 6 bases for V and 9 bases for J; bases not matched to a gene: 4. The CDR3 loop spans 13 amino acids. Germline values: CDR1 MNHNS, CDR2 SASEGT. The CDR3: CASRAGGSSPLHF. For the CDR3, the DNA is TGTGCCAGCAGGGCAGGGGGCAGTTCACCCCTCCACTTT.